This T cell receptor (beta chain) was found in a study of blood T cell repertoires in COVID-19. Study-level information: Samples came from the United States, Italy and Spain, spanning acute and convalescent COVID-19. T cells, B-cell-depleted T cells, or PBMCs provided the cDNA or gDNA that served as material.

To note about this clone: Mismatch with germline at one junction end may stem from a read error.

Under the authors' procedure: Amplification with reference gene primers provided the estimates of nucleated cell counts. Sequencing was performed with immunoSEQ multiplex PCR; in TCRdb, only in-frame clones are kept and a portion is missing. V and J calls and clone size are those listed in that table; D and trimming were worked out from the DNA. The data contain around 270,000 clones, 85% to 90% of them singletons. The sequenced sample consisted of peripheral blood. This receptor was identified in a man aged 40-50 years with acute or convalescent COVID-19.

Written as DNA, the CDR3 is TGTGCCAGCAGCCAGGGGGGGCCACCTGTCTTC. It translates to CASSQGGPPVF. This chain links TRBV3-1 (or the pseudogene TRBV3-2) with TRBJ2-7, with TRBD2 as a possible D gene (7 bases). CDR3 length: 11 residues. The V gene's germline CDR1 is LGHDT and CDR2 YNNKEL (reference sequence).